This TCR beta chain was identified in a study of spatial heterogeneity in lung cancer. MiXCR, run by TCRdb on the 5' RACE reads, gives a single entry per CDR3 protein. The table includes 11,000 to 15,000 distinct CDR3 sequences, 4.7% detected once. Regarding time point: sample taken at primary tumor resection. This clonotype was counted many times. Antigen specificity is unknown. This beta chain appears as a stray read in a library generated for alpha chains; its size is not informative. The study, taken as a whole, reports: Expanded intratumoral alpha and beta TCR counts tracked tumor mutation counts.

CDR1 and CDR2 from the germline V gene are SNHLY and FYNNEI. This CDR3 region has 15 residues. The V end lost 7 bases, the J end lost 0 bases, and 15 bases lay between the germline ends. The chain employs TRBV2 and TRBJ1-2; D is uncertain. The sample here was lung tumor tissue, taken at surgery. This clonotype originated in a female donor with early-stage non-small cell lung cancer. CDR3 region: CASTQRPAANYGYTF. The CDR3 DNA follows: TGTGCCAGCACCCAAAGGCCCGCCGCTAACTATGGCTACACCTTC.